The next 8 T cell receptor beta chains were all read from a single sample in a study of cytomegalovirus exposure and HLA in healthy donors. The PCR ran on 60 Vbeta and 13 Jbeta primers. The data were produced by immunoSEQ multiplex PCR, yet TCRdb's version contains in-frame clones alone and is incomplete. The sample holds 150,000 to 200,000 clones; 80% to 90% are singletons and the top ten take 2% to 3%. Input material: PBMCs. Receptor source: a man aged 25-45 years in good health and CMV-seropositive.

This clone was counted a few times. The chain carries TRBV5-4 and TRBJ2-7; D uncertain. The CDR3 has 14 amino acids. Germline V lookup: CDR1 SGHNT, CDR2 YYREEE (reference sequence). V lost 0 bases and J 7 bases, leaving 14 bases between the germline ends. The CDR3 reads CASSLGPQGWEQYV. The CDR3 region has the DNA TGTGCCAGCAGCTTGGGGCCCCAAGGGTGGGAGCAGTACGTC.

This chain joins TRBV6-4 and TRBJ2-7; weak D call: TRBD2 (5 bases). V lost 7 bases to trimming and J lost 7 bases, with 17 bases between them. Germline-derived CDR1 and CDR2 are MRHNA and SNTAGT. There are 13 residues in the CDR3. This chain's CDR3 is CASIWLAEWEQYV. The DNA for the CDR3 is TGTGCCAGCATCTGGCTAGCTGAGTGGGAGCAGTACGTC.

This chain joins TRBV4-3 and TRBJ2-1, with 10 bases aligning to TRBD1. The germline V gene encodes CDR1 LGHNA and CDR2 YSLEER. This CDR3 is 15 amino acids long. V lost 4 bases to trimming and J lost 6 bases; unmatched junction nucleotides: 6. CDR3 region: CASSPGTGAFNEQFF. The CDR3 DNA is TGCGCCAGCAGCCCTGGGACAGGGGCTTTCAATGAGCAGTTCTTC.

The gene calls are TRBV29-1 and TRBJ2-3; maybe TRBD1 (5 bases). The CDR3 sequence is 14 residues long. Germline values: CDR1 SQVTM, CDR2 ANQGSEA. V lost 3 bases to trimming and J lost 0 bases, with 10 bases between them. CDR3 protein: CSVDDRYSTDTQYF. CDR3 DNA: TGCAGCGTTGACGACAGATATAGCACAGATACGCAGTATTTT.

This chain joins TRBV7-2 and TRBJ1-5, with D unclear. Trimming removed 1 base from V and 7 bases from J, with 8 bases in between. The CDR3 loop spans 13 amino acids. Germline V gene sequence: CDR1 SGHTA, CDR2 FQGNSA. The chain's CDR3 is CASSLDYNQPQHF. DNA for the CDR3: TGTGCCAGCAGCTTAGACTACAACCAGCCCCAGCATTTT. The full variable domain, with the rest looked up from reference TRBV7-2 and TRBJ1-5, is GAGVSQSPSNKVTEKGKDVELRCDPISGHTALYWYRQSLGQGLEFLIYFQGNSAPDKSGLPSDRFSAERTGGSVSTLTIQRTQQEDSAVYLCASSLDYNQPQHFGDGTRLSIL.

This clone was counted a single time. This rearrangement joins TRBV19 to TRBJ2-4; D is perhaps TRBD2 (5 bases). Trimming left V 3 bases short and J 8 bases short, with 23 bases between. CDR1 and CDR2 from the germline V gene are LNHDA and SQIVND (reference sequence). The CDR3 contains 17 residues. CDR3 DNA sequence: TGTGCCAGTAGTATCGAAGGGAGTTCGCTTGCTGGGCACATTCAGTACTTC. This sequence encodes CASSIEGSSLAGHIQYF.

The CDR3 sequence is CASSYRGYQTQYF. CDR3 in DNA: TGTGCCAGCAGTTACCGAGGGTATCAGACCCAGTACTTC. The rearrangement uses TRBV6-5 and TRBJ2-5, with a possible D match to TRBD2 (5 bases). Germline V gene data show CDR1 as MNHEY and CDR2 as SVGAGI. Trimming removed 2 bases at V and 6 bases at J, with 10 bases between. The CDR3 has 13 residues.

The chain has TRBV19 and TRBJ2-7; D possibly corresponds to TRBD2 (5 bases). Deletions cut 4 bases from V and 1 base from J, with 11 bases between. Germline CDR1 reads LNHDA; CDR2 reads SQIVND (reference sequence). The CDR3 has 14 residues. CDR3 nucleotide sequence: TGTGCCAGTAGTACTGGCGGGTCATCCTACGAGCAGTACTTC. Translated: CASSTGGSSYEQYF. Supplemented by reference TRBV19 and TRBJ2-7, the full variable domain reads DGGITQSPKYLFRKEGQNVTLSCEQNLNHDAMYWYRQDPGQGLRLIYYSQIVNDFQKGDIAEGYSVSREKKESFPLTVTSAQKNPTAFYLCASSTGGSSYEQYFGPGTRLTVT.